Reported below is one T cell receptor beta chain. The data stem from a study of blood T cell repertoires in COVID-19. Per germline, CDR1 MNHNS and CDR2 SASEGT. The CDR3 covers 18 residues. Trimming removed 4 bases at V and 7 bases at J, with 23 bases between. In the original analysis: It was from reference gene primer amplification that nucleated cell counts were estimated. Sequencing used immunoSEQ multiplex PCR; TCRdb keeps in-frame clones, though not all of them. That table furnishes V, J and clone size, whereas the DNA furnished D and trimming. The data hold approximately 260,000 clones, with about nine tenths observed a single time.

The TCR comes from a man in his fifties or sixties who had recovered from COVID-19. The V call is TRBV6-1, the J call TRBJ1-6, with D possibly being TRBD1 (5 bases). Source material: peripheral blood. The CDR3 nucleotides are TGTGCCAGCAGTGGGCTTTTGAGCAGGGCGCTAAGAAATTCACCCCTCCACTTT. Translated, it gives CASSGLLSRALRNSPLHF.